This entry is about one T cell receptor beta chain. Sequenced by immunoSEQ multiplex PCR; TCRdb stores in-frame clones only, minus some. The data show 40,000 to 65,000 clones, roughly 88% seen once. V was cut by 4 bases and J by 6 bases, with 13 bases left in between. The CDR3 consists of 14 residues. Germline assignment: CDR1 SEHNR and CDR2 FQNEAQ (reference sequence). The sample comes from a study of T cells in localized non-small cell lung cancer. This chain joins TRBV7-9 and TRBJ1-5; weak D call: TRBD1 (5 bases). This receptor was obtained from a man aged 35 to 70 with stage III lung adenocarcinoma. The specimen comprised peripheral blood mononuclear cells, sampled before any cancer treatment. The CDR3 loop reads CASSSSRVSQPQHF. The CDR3 coding sequence is TGTGCCAGCAGCTCTTCCAGGGTTAGTCAGCCCCAGCATTTT.